One and the same sample provided the 2 T cell receptor beta chains below, sequenced in a study of OX40 agonist ivuxolimab in advanced cancers. Repertoires were generated with immunoSEQ multiplex PCR, while TCRdb's copy carries only in-frame clones and drops some. The repertoire holds roughly 74,000 clones, over 85% seen once, with approximately 20% in the top ten. Sequencing was performed on CD4+ or CD8+ T cells sorted from blood, taken in a trial of the OX40 agonist ivuxolimab. All receptors derive from an adult with an advanced solid tumor such as melanoma, head and neck, liver or kidney cancer.

The genes are TRBV27 and TRBJ2-1, with a possible D match to TRBD1 (6 bases). The CDR3 length is 13 residues. CDR1 and CDR2 from the germline V gene are MNHEY and SMNVEV (reference sequence). V lost 4 bases and J 5 bases, leaving 9 bases between the germline ends. This CDR3 is CASSWGRNNEQFF. The DNA of the CDR3 is TGTGCCAGCAGTTGGGGGCGGAACAATGAGCAGTTCTTC.

The J gene is TRBJ2-5, the V gene TRBV9; D is perhaps TRBD1 (6 bases). The germline V and J ends were trimmed by 4 bases and 2 bases, with 15 bases remaining between them. This CDR3 comprises 15 residues. CDR1 SGDLS and CDR2 YYNGEE come from the germline V gene. CDR3 nucleotide sequence: TGTGCCAGCAGCCCCCGGGGCAGGGGTCAAGAGACCCAGTACTTC. Its translation is CASSPRGRGQETQYF.